The source of this TCR beta chain is a study of OX40 agonist ivuxolimab in advanced cancers. Repertoires were generated with immunoSEQ multiplex PCR, while TCRdb's copy carries only in-frame clones and drops some. Of 100,000 to 110,000 clones listed, about 91% are singletons. The CDR3 runs to 15 residues. Germline V gene lookup returns CDR1 LNHDA and CDR2 SQIVND (reference sequence). Deletions cut 1 base from V and 1 base from J, with 11 bases between. The source is an adult with an advanced solid tumor such as melanoma, head and neck, liver or kidney cancer. V gene TRBV19 combines with J gene TRBJ2-7; D gene unclear. The material sequenced was CD4+ or CD8+ T cells sorted from blood, taken in a trial of the OX40 agonist ivuxolimab. The chain's CDR3 is CASSIGGLQSYEQYF. CDR3 DNA sequence: TGTGCCAGTAGTATAGGAGGATTGCAATCCTACGAGCAGTACTTC.